This T cell receptor (beta chain) comes out of a study of beta chain features in type 1 diabetes (dated by TCRdb to about 2018). Regarding the complete study: Mean age, gender distribution, total cell number and subset yield did not differ between patients and healthy donors. Across all samples, approximately 98,000,000 sorted cells were examined, and cell number per subset correlated strongly with RNA yield. The study compared the TCRB repertoires of sorted circulating CD4+ T cell subsets in recently diagnosed type 1 diabetes patients with those in matched healthy donors. Naive and central memory subsets were obtained from all 30 or so donors, but regulatory and stem cell-like memory subsets were isolated from only 8 patients and 8 healthy donors.

Comment on this clone: No cognate antigen has been identified for it. No base-level quality is on record; no much larger clone is a single base apart.

According to the germline V gene, CDR1 reads SGHDN and CDR2 reads FVKESK. V is pared back by 1 base and J by 6 bases, with 19 bases lying between the germline termini. There are 17 amino acids in the CDR3, from cysteine to phenylalanine inclusive. Only the CDR3 portion is preserved as DNA: 51 bases, with reading frame beginning at the first base. Each donor gave one peripheral blood draw, approximately 0.11 L on average, collected into heparinised tubes. A BD FACSAria II was used to sort naive, central memory, regulatory and stem cell-like memory CD4+ T cells with a panel that included CD45RO, CCR7, CD25, CD127, CD95 and CD27. A purity above 95% was achieved for all sorted populations. PBMCs were separated immediately by Lymphoprep density gradient centrifugation and were stained directly, without being cultured. So that batch effects would be minimized, each experiment stained and sorted samples in pairs, pairing one healthy donor with one patient.

The High Capacity cDNA Reverse Transcription Kit was used to reverse transcribe all of the isolated RNA, meaning that expressed TCRB transcripts were what got sequenced. Naive, central memory and regulatory T cell samples underwent deep immunoSEQ sequencing, averaging about 3.5 million total reads per sample. After sorted cells were lysed in RLT buffer, RNA was extracted with DNase-treated RNeasy Micro or Mini kits, with the choice depending on cell number. Each cell subset was processed on its own to prevent cross-contamination, while patient and healthy donor samples were processed together. Using the immunoSEQ multiplex PCR, TCRB sequences were amplified from cDNA into 87-bp fragments spanning the CDR3 region. Sequencing of the amplicons was performed on the Illumina HiSeq platform. Processing in the source paper ran as follows. Synthetic template baselines were used to correct PCR bias computationally, reads within Hamming distance 2 were collapsed, and singletons that could not be merged were discarded. Reads were aligned against IMGT to assign V, D and J genes, CDR3 length and insertions or deletions at six rearrangement sites. Within each subset, clonotype counts were normalized to the number of sorted cells before true diversity and Gini coefficients were calculated with the tcR R package. The overlap coefficient, calculated on TCRB nucleotide sequences, was used to quantify repertoire sharing. As a proxy for the pre-selection repertoire, out-of-frame TCRB sequences from naive cells were analyzed. TCRdb carries this immuneACCESS record with in-frame sequences only. Its versions omit some clonotypes, under half of them owing to an unresolved V gene in the studies checked, with the rest unexplained. V and J calls and clone size are those listed in that table; D and trimming were worked out from the DNA. The sample table holds approximately 600,000 clones, of which roughly an eighth were seen once. More than 0.09% of the sample comes from the top ten.

Overall study results and their limits: Shorter templates might have been favored by PCR, but patient and control samples were amplified and corrected together, so both groups would have been affected equally by any skew. Type 1 diabetes patients showed a moderate but significant shortening of TCRB CDR3 length in all four CD4+ subsets. Patients with type 1 diabetes made fewer insertions and deleted more nucleotides at VDJ recombination sites, implying thymic rearrangement abnormalities. Because cDNA rather than genomic DNA was sequenced, highly expressing activated cells could have been over-represented, although no difference in activation and CD3 levels was found between groups. Because small numbers of individuals were included in the HLA sub-analyses, any influence of HLA type on TCRB rearrangement was left unresolved. Naive, central memory and regulatory TCRB repertoires appeared to be more similar among patients than among healthy donors.

Material: naive CD4+ T cells from blood. Sample cell subset or site, as interpreted from the label and publication: true naive CD4+ T cells. This receptor was taken from a man younger than 45 with type 1 diabetes. This chain is built from TRBV14 and TRBJ2-4; TRBD1 could be the D gene, as 5 bases match. The sequenced DNA: TGTGCCAGCAGCCAAGGGCCAAAGGGGCCCGATGGAAACATTCAGTACTTC. Its amino acids are CASSQGPKGPDGNIQYF.